The text below deals with one T cell receptor beta chain. The CDR3 totals 14 residues. The ends were cut back, 0 bases at V and 7 bases at J, with 9 bases in the middle. Per germline, CDR1 LNHNV and CDR2 YYDKDF (reference sequence). This table comes from immunoSEQ multiplex PCR, and its TCRdb copy is limited to in-frame clones, with some not included. This table has some 220,000 clones, 84% appearing once. The data derive from a study of blood T cell repertoires in COVID-19. This sequence joins TRBV15 and TRBJ2-2; possibly TRBD2 for D (5 bases). Specimen: peripheral blood. The TCR originated in a middle-aged man with active or convalescent COVID-19. As DNA, the CDR3 is TGTGCCACCAGCAGAGAGAGGGTCGGCGGGGAGCTGTTTTTT. It yields the protein CATSRERVGGELFF. The full variable domain, its missing parts supplied by reference TRBV15 and TRBJ2-2, is DAMVIQNPRYQVTQFGKPVTLSCSQTLNHNVMYWYQQKSSQAPKLLFHYYDKDFNNEADTPDNFQSRRPNTSFCFLDIRSPGLGDTAMYLCATSRERVGGELFFGEGSRLTVL.